This passage covers 29 T cell receptor beta chains from one sample sequenced in a study of cytomegalovirus exposure and HLA in healthy donors. PCR was performed using 60 Vbeta and 13 Jbeta primers. The table came from immunoSEQ multiplex PCR; TCRdb's copy has only in-frame clones and leaves some out. Of hundreds of thousands of clones detected, 82% appear once; the ten largest clones hold roughly 6%. The material sequenced was PBMCs. These receptors were taken from a middle-aged man in good health and CMV-seropositive.

This chain connects TRBV7-9 to TRBJ1-1, with 7 bases lining up with TRBD1. The CDR3 is 13 amino acids. CDR1 SEHNR and CDR2 FQNEAQ come from the germline V gene (reference sequence). The V segment lost 5 bases and the J segment 10 bases; nucleotides outside the gene matches: 10. The CDR3 here is CASSPGQEGIAFF. In DNA, the CDR3 is TGTGCCAGCAGCCCCGGACAGGAAGGCATAGCTTTCTTT.

The chain couples TRBV7-9 to TRBJ2-7; 8 bases are shared with TRBD2. The CDR3 sequence is 16 residues long. In germline, CDR1 is SEHNR, CDR2 FQNEAQ (reference sequence). V trimming: 2 bases; J trimming: 0 bases; junction bases outside the gene matches: 6. The CDR3: CASSLTIAGSSYEQYV. The CDR3 bases are TGTGCCAGCAGCTTAACGATAGCGGGATCCTCCTACGAGCAGTACGTC.

This chain links TRBV7-2 with TRBJ2-7; 9 bases line up with TRBD2. V gave up 3 bases and J gave up 0 bases; unmatched junction bases: 9. Germline V gene sequence: CDR1 SGHTA, CDR2 FQGNSA. CDR3 length: 17 amino acids. The CDR3 here is CASSLDPSGISSYEQYV. CDR3 DNA sequence: TGTGCCAGCAGCTTGGACCCTAGCGGGATAAGCTCCTACGAGCAGTACGTC.

The chain is built from TRBV9 and TRBJ2-7, with D maybe TRBD2 (5 bases). V was trimmed by 5 bases and J by 0 bases, leaving 9 bases between them. Germline CDR1 is SGDLS and CDR2 is YYNGEE. The length of the CDR3 is 13 residues. Here the CDR3 DNA reads TGTGCCAGCAGACCACGGGACTCCTACGAGCAGTACTTC. This translates into CASRPRDSYEQYF.

V and J are TRBV5-5 and TRBJ2-7; 8 nucleotides line up with TRBD1. After removal of 6 bases from V and 3 bases from J, the junction contained 8 bases not matched to a gene. The length of the CDR3 is 14 residues. Germline-derived CDR1 and CDR2 are SGHKS and YYEKEE (reference sequence). The CDR3 bases are TGTGCCAGCACCAAGACAGGGGCCTTCTACGAGCAGTACGTC. Residues: CASTKTGAFYEQYV.

V gene TRBV14 combines with J gene TRBJ2-1; 9 bases fit TRBD2. The CDR3 consists of 16 residues. The V segment lost 6 bases and the J segment 7 bases; nucleotides outside the gene matches: 13. Germline V lookup: CDR1 SGHDN, CDR2 FVKESK. The CDR3 spells CASRGLGSGSGNEQFF. The CDR3 nucleotides are TGTGCCAGCAGAGGGCTTGGTAGCGGGAGCGGTAATGAGCAGTTCTTC.

This chain joins TRBV7-8 and TRBJ2-5, with TRBD2 matching over 14 bases. Germline values: CDR1 SGHVS, CDR2 FQNEAQ. CDR3 length equals 15 residues. Germline trimming cut 8 bases from V and 7 bases from J; bases unmatched to any gene: 9. CDR3 sequence (DNA): TGTGCCAGCGAGAGGGGGACTAGCGGGAGTGGGACCCAGTACTTC. Translating gives CASERGTSGSGTQYF.

J is TRBJ2-2 and V is TRBV27, with 7 positions matching TRBD2. CDR1 and CDR2 (germline): MNHEY, SMNVEV (reference sequence). The J segment lost 10 bases and the V segment lost 0 bases, leaving 11 bases of the junction unmatched. The CDR3 loop spans 16 amino acids. The CDR3 DNA sequence: TGTGCCAGCAGTTTATCAATCTGGGCGGGAGTGACGGAGCTGTTTTTT. Residues: CASSLSIWAGVTELFF.

DNA for the CDR3: TGTGCCAGCAGCTTAGGCCCGGGCTCGGGGGAGACCCAGTACTTC. This sequence encodes CASSLGPGSGETQYF. The chain links TRBV7-3 to TRBJ2-5; possibly TRBD2 for D (5 bases). This CDR3 is built from 15 residues. V lost 2 bases and J lost 5, with 15 bases in between. Germline-derived CDR1 and CDR2 are SGHTA and FQGTGA.

The chain combines TRBV27 with TRBJ1-1; TRBD1 is a possible D gene (5 bases). Germline-derived CDR1 and CDR2 are MNHEY and SMNVEV (reference sequence). Trimming cost V 7 bases and J 11 bases, with 20 bases left between them. The CDR3 consists of 13 residues. The CDR3 sequence: CASTKLGGERAFF. CDR3 in DNA: TGTGCCAGCACTAAATTGGGGGGTGAGCGGGCTTTCTTT.

V usage is TRBV6-1 and J usage is TRBJ2-7; D might be TRBD1 (6 bases). With 7 bases removed from V and 2 bases from J, the gap between germline ends came to 18 bases. Germline V gene lookup returns CDR1 MNHNS and CDR2 SASEGT. The CDR3 is 15 residues long. In DNA, the CDR3 is TGTGCCAGCATGATTGGGGCAGGGGCTACCTACGAGCAGTACTTC. Its protein is CASMIGAGATYEQYF.

The chain carries TRBV7-2 and TRBJ1-1; possibly TRBD1 for D (6 bases). The CDR3 is 15 amino acids. The germline V and J ends were trimmed by 1 base and 5 bases, with 14 bases remaining between them. Germline CDR1 SGHTA, CDR2 FQGNSA. The CDR3 region is CASSLVGRGRTEAFF. DNA for the CDR3: TGTGCCAGCAGCTTAGTAGGCAGGGGACGGACTGAAGCTTTCTTT.

With regard to this clone: The same CDR3 also results from other DNA sequences found in this sample. The rearrangement joins TRBV5-1 to TRBJ2-3; 7 nucleotides line up with TRBD1. Germline V gene data show CDR1 as SGHRS and CDR2 as YFSETQ. V lost 0 bases to trimming and J lost 3 bases; unmatched junction nucleotides: 4. The CDR3 spans 15 residues. The CDR3 loop is CASSLDRGRTDTQYF. The CDR3 DNA reads TGCGCCAGCAGCTTGGACAGGGGCAGGACAGATACGCAGTATTTT.

The sample holds a few counts of this clone. The chain links TRBV7-9 to TRBJ1-1; possible D gene TRBD1, 5 bases. This CDR3 comprises 15 residues. Germline assignment: CDR1 SEHNR and CDR2 FQNEAQ (reference sequence). V lost 5 bases and J lost 4, with 17 bases in between. CDR3 sequence reads: CASSLSGTQGTEAFF. CDR3 bases: TGTGCCAGCAGCCTATCCGGGACTCAGGGCACTGAAGCTTTCTTT.

The chain has TRBV4-1 and TRBJ1-5, with D tentatively TRBD1 (5 bases). Between the trimmed V and J ends, which lost 4 bases and 4 bases, there was a span of 14 bases. Germline CDR1 reads MGHRA; CDR2 reads YSYEKL. The CDR3 runs to 15 residues. CDR3 protein: CASSPHGGGNQPQHF. The CDR3 DNA reads TGCGCCAGCAGCCCCCATGGGGGGGGGAATCAGCCCCAGCATTTT.

The V call is TRBV7-9, the J call TRBJ2-2, with TRBD1 identical over 8 bases. The CDR3 spans 16 residues. Trimming cost V 4 bases and J 0 bases; bases outside gene matches: 4. Germline values: CDR1 SEHNR, CDR2 FQNEAQ (reference sequence). The CDR3 DNA sequence: TGTGCCAGCAGCTCGACAGGGGACGCGAACACCGGGGAGCTGTTTTTT. Amino acid sequence: CASSSTGDANTGELFF.

The rearrangement uses TRBV7-3 and TRBJ2-1, with D perhaps matching TRBD1 (6 bases). This CDR3 contains 14 residues. Germline CDR1 SGHTA, CDR2 FQGTGA. V lost 5 bases to trimming and J lost 6 bases, with 14 bases between them. CDR3 nucleotides: TGTGCCAGCAGCCTCGACAGGATGACCAATGAGCAGTTCTTC. This encodes CASSLDRMTNEQFF.

This chain uses TRBV27 with TRBJ1-2; 9 bases agree with TRBD1. The CDR3 loop spans 14 amino acids. Per the germline V gene, CDR1 is MNHEY and CDR2 is SMNVEV (reference sequence). V was clipped by 3 bases and J by 3 bases; unmatched bases: 2. The CDR3 DNA is TGTGCCAGCAGTTTGACAGGGGGGTACTATGGCTACACCTTC. This sequence encodes CASSLTGGYYGYTF.

The V gene is TRBV7-9, the J gene TRBJ2-3; tentatively, D is TRBD2 (6 bases). This CDR3 has 16 amino acids. Trimming stripped 5 bases from V and 4 bases from J, with 19 bases between. Per the germline V gene, CDR1 is SEHNR and CDR2 is FQNEAQ (reference sequence). The CDR3, as DNA: TGTGCCAGCAGCATCAAGGGACGGGGAGGATCAGATACGCAGTATTTT. Protein: CASSIKGRGGSDTQYF.

The chain uses TRBV6-1 and TRBJ1-4; D might be TRBD1 (6 bases). Germline values: CDR1 MNHNS, CDR2 SASEGT. V was cut by 5 bases and J by 7 bases, with 17 bases left in between. The CDR3 runs 15 residues. The CDR3 DNA reads TGTGCCAGCAGTTCAGGGGATGCAGATCGTGAAAAACTGTTTTTT. Translation gives CASSSGDADREKLFF.

This clone was picked up one time. The CDR3 protein is CASSRGTFLVTDTQYF. CDR3 coding DNA: TGCGCCAGCAGCCGTGGGACTTTCCTTGTCACAGATACGCAGTATTTT. This rearrangement joins TRBV4-1 to TRBJ2-3, with TRBD2 as a possible D gene (6 bases). CDR1 is MGHRA, CDR2 YSYEKL, per germline. Deletions cut 4 bases from V and 2 bases from J, with 16 bases between. This CDR3 region has 16 residues.

This clone has more than one count but fewer than ten. This chain links TRBV7-9 with TRBJ2-3; TRBD2 might be the D (5 bases). CDR1 and CDR2 (germline): SEHNR, FQNEAQ (reference sequence). The CDR3 totals 14 residues. V gave up 4 bases and J gave up 4 bases, with 12 bases separating them. The CDR3: CASSSDLAPDTQYF. The CDR3 coding sequence is TGTGCCAGCAGCTCCGACCTAGCCCCAGATACGCAGTATTTT.

This clone has a single count. The gene calls are TRBV5-4 and TRBJ2-7; the match to TRBD2 covers 10 bases. The CDR3 length is 14 residues. CDR1 and CDR2 (germline): SGHNT, YYREEE (reference sequence). V trimming: 3 bases; J trimming: 3 bases; junction bases outside the gene matches: 3. CDR3 sequence: CASSSGLADYEQYF. The CDR3 DNA reads TGTGCCAGCAGCTCCGGACTAGCGGACTACGAGCAGTACTTC.

V and J are TRBV6-6 and TRBJ2-1, with 7 bases lining up with TRBD2. CDR3 length equals 13 residues. The germline gives CDR1 MNHNY, CDR2 SVGAGI (reference sequence). V gave up 1 base and J gave up 9 bases; unmatched junction bases: 3. CDR3 DNA sequence: TGTGCCAGCAGTTACTTTACTAGCGCTGAGCAGTTCTTC. Its protein is CASSYFTSAEQFF.

Comments on this clone: The junction does not match germline at one end; this may be a read error. V and J are TRBV7-9 and TRBJ1-1; D is undetermined. Germline lookup yields CDR1 SEHNR and CDR2 FQNEAQ (reference sequence). The CDR3 has 13 amino acids. The CDR3 DNA follows: TGTTCCAGCAGCCCCGGTGGGAACACTGAAGCTTTCTTT. Translated: CSSSPGGNTEAFF.

The gene calls are TRBV6-5 and TRBJ1-5, with TRBD1 matching over 7 bases. The CDR3 is 13 residues long. Germline V gives CDR1 MNHEY, CDR2 SVGAGI. Unmatched junction bases numbered 3, after V lost 5 bases and J lost 5 bases. The CDR3 here is CASSHQGDQPQHF. Here the CDR3 DNA reads TGTGCCAGCAGTCATCAGGGGGATCAGCCCCAGCATTTT.

V gene TRBV19 combines with J gene TRBJ2-2; TRBD1 aligns across 7 bases. The junction had 8 bases not matched to a gene; V was cut back by 10 bases and J by 6 bases. The CDR3 extends over 13 amino acids. Germline V gene lookup returns CDR1 LNHDA and CDR2 SQIVND (reference sequence). DNA of the CDR3: TGTGCCATACAAGTACAGGGGTCCGGGGAGCTGTTTTTT. Protein product: CAIQVQGSGELFF.

The chain employs TRBV7-9 and TRBJ2-4, with D maybe TRBD2 (6 bases). Germline V gives CDR1 SEHNR, CDR2 FQNEAQ (reference sequence). Trimming stripped 1 base from V and 8 bases from J, with 12 bases between. The CDR3 sequence is 14 residues long. The CDR3 nucleotides are TGTGCCAGCAGCTTAGGGTTTGGCGGGGACATTCAGTACTTC. This codes for CASSLGFGGDIQYF.

V and J are TRBV7-2 and TRBJ2-7; tentative D call: TRBD1 (6 bases). CDR1 and CDR2 (germline): SGHTA, FQGNSA. The V gene lost 3 bases and the J gene lost 7 bases, with 16 bases spanning the gap. CDR3 length equals 14 residues. CDR3 sequence (DNA): TGTGCCAGCAGCTTCCCAGGGGCCTTTCGGGAGCAGTACTTC. Its translation is CASSFPGAFREQYF.